A single sample gave rise to the 25 T cell receptor beta chains below, sequenced in a study of molecular identifiers for immune sequencing clone quantification. TCRdb itself ran the PCR reads through MiXCR, one entry per CDR3 protein. The profile shows under 600,000 distinct CDR3 sequences, about a fifth of them singletons. Sequencing used naive CD8+ T cells from blood, with Jurkat cell RNA spiked in. The subset denotes: FACS-sorted CD8+CD4-CCR7+CD45RA+ naive T cells. The receptors were sampled from a human donor in good health. Some libraries in this study had Jurkat cell RNA spiked in.

This clonotype was recorded many times. The chain couples TRBV7-9 to TRBJ1-2; 10 bases are shared with TRBD1. Trimming cost V 1 base and J 2 bases; bases outside gene matches: 7. The CDR3 runs 17 residues. Germline V gene lookup returns CDR1 SEHNR and CDR2 FQNEAQ (reference sequence). CDR3 coding DNA: TGTGCCAGCAGCTTAGGGGTCGGACAGGGGGAGAACTATGGCTACACCTTC. Translated: CASSLGVGQGENYGYTF.

This clonotype was recorded many times. V and J are TRBV12-3 or TRBV12-4 and TRBJ2-3, with 8 nucleotides matching TRBD1. CDR3 size: 16 residues. Germline trimming cut 6 bases from V and 3 bases from J; bases unmatched to any gene: 11. The CDR3 DNA is TGTGCCAGCAGCCCCGGGACAGGTCCACGAACAGATACGCAGTATTTT. This translates into CASSPGTGPRTDTQYF.

This clonotype was detected only a few times. This chain links TRBV13 with TRBJ1-1; 7 nucleotides align to TRBD1. The CDR3 is made up of 11 amino acids. Trimming cost V 5 bases and J 7 bases; bases outside gene matches: 1. The V gene's germline CDR1 is PRHDT and CDR2 FYEKMQ (reference sequence). CDR3 in amino acids: CASSRDSEAFF. As DNA, the CDR3 is TGTGCCAGCAGCCGGGACAGTGAAGCTTTCTTT.

This chain links TRBV20-1 with TRBJ1-2; D may be TRBD1 (5 bases). Germline CDR1 is DFQATT and CDR2 is SNEGSKA (reference sequence). The CDR3 is 11 residues long. V was shortened by 3 bases and J by 6 bases, with 8 bases between the two germline ends. Here the CDR3 reads CSASARDGYTF. The CDR3 nucleotides are TGCAGTGCTAGTGCCAGGGATGGCTACACCTTC.

This clonotype was counted only a few times. The chain combines TRBV4-1 with TRBJ2-7; no reliable D call. Germline assignment: CDR1 MGHRA and CDR2 YSYEKL. With 0 bases removed from V and 3 bases from J, the gap between germline ends came to 15 bases. This CDR3 contains 16 residues. CDR3 sequence (DNA): TGCGCCAGCAGCCAAGACGTTAGACCAGCCGGCTACGAGCAGTACTTC. It is translated as CASSQDVRPAGYEQYF.

Concerning this clonotype: Here the CDR3 omits its conserved ending phenylalanine or tryptophan, so a read error is the likely source. The J gene is TRBJ2-1, the V gene TRBV7-9; no clear D gene. The CDR3 runs 14 residues. Trimming took off 6 bases at V and 4 bases at J, with 13 bases between the two ends. Looked up from germline, CDR1 is SEHNR and CDR2 is FQNEAQ (reference sequence). This CDR3 reads CASSSGIGYNEQFS. The CDR3 bases are TGTGCCAGCAGTAGTGGGATTGGGTACAATGAGCAGTTCTCC.

This clonotype was found a few times. The genes are TRBV13 and TRBJ1-2; D not resolved. This CDR3 is built from 14 residues. Germline V CDR1 and CDR2: PRHDT, FYEKMQ (reference sequence). Trimming removed 2 bases from V and 4 bases from J, with 11 bases in between. The CDR3 protein is CASSLSFPGYGYTF. The CDR3 nucleotides are TGTGCCAGCAGCTTATCTTTTCCGGGCTATGGCTACACCTTC.

This clonotype came up a few times. The genes are TRBV20-1 and TRBJ2-1; possibly TRBD2 for D (5 bases). Trimming left V 3 bases short and J 3 bases short, with 9 bases between. The germline CDR1 and CDR2 sequences are DFQATT and SNEGSKA (reference sequence). The CDR3 is 13 amino acids. The CDR3 DNA is TGCAGTGCTAGCGGGATCTACTACAATGAGCAGTTCTTC. It translates to CSASGIYYNEQFF.

The chain uses TRBV25-1 and TRBJ1-5; no firm D call. Germline-derived CDR1 and CDR2 are MGHDK and SYGVNS. CDR3 length: 13 amino acids. Trimming shortened V by 4 bases and J by 7 bases, and 11 bases separated the two germline ends. CDR3 coding DNA: TGTGCCAGCAGTGTAGGGTCCGGGCAGCCCCAGCATTTT. Its translation is CASSVGSGQPQHF.

The CDR3 loop reads CASSDPTATREPQHF. The CDR3, as DNA: TGTGCCAGCAGTGACCCGACAGCCACCAGAGAGCCCCAGCATTTT. This chain links TRBV2 with TRBJ1-5; the D gene is possibly TRBD1 (5 bases). The CDR3 runs to 15 residues. Deletions cut 3 bases from V and 8 bases from J, with 17 bases between. Per the germline V gene, CDR1 is SNHLY and CDR2 is FYNNEI.

The table lists this clonotype with a few counts. The rearrangement uses TRBV5-1 and TRBJ2-3; the D gene is possibly TRBD1 (6 bases). The V gene's germline CDR1 is SGHRS and CDR2 YFSETQ. V lost 3 bases to trimming and J lost 0 bases, with 14 bases between them. The CDR3 is made up of 16 amino acids. As DNA, the CDR3 is TGCGCCAGCAGCTCAAGCCGGACAGTTAGCACAGATACGCAGTATTTT. It encodes CASSSSRTVSTDTQYF.

There are many counts of this clonotype. The gene calls are TRBV28 and TRBJ2-7; possible D gene TRBD2, 7 bases. V lost 5 bases, J lost 4 bases, and 15 bases lay in between. The CDR3 runs 14 residues. CDR1 and CDR2 from the germline V gene are MDHEN and SYDVKM. The CDR3 nucleotides are TGTGCCAGCAGTCCTCGGGGGGCGGGGTACGAGCAGTACTTC. This codes for CASSPRGAGYEQYF.

This clonotype was detected a few times. Here the CDR3 DNA reads TGCAGTGCTACCGGGACATTCTACGAGCAGTACTTC. Translated, it gives CSATGTFYEQYF. The chain links TRBV20-1 to TRBJ2-7; TRBD1 might be the D (6 bases). From germline, CDR1 is DFQATT and CDR2 SNEGSKA (reference sequence). Trimming stripped 4 bases from V and 3 bases from J, with 10 bases between. This CDR3 is built from 12 residues.

The table lists this clonotype with many counts. This chain links TRBV7-6 with TRBJ1-5, with D hard to call. The CDR3 runs to 14 residues. Germline assignment: CDR1 SGHVS and CDR2 FNYEAQ. V was trimmed by 5 bases and J by 1 base, leaving 9 bases between them. The DNA of the CDR3 is TGTGCCAGCAGCCCGACAAGGAGCAATCAGCCCCAGCATTTT. Its translation: CASSPTRSNQPQHF.

Concerning this clonotype itself: Just one base apart from a much larger clone, this may be a read error. The CDR3: CANRRSPGTGGGEAFF. The CDR3 DNA is TGTGCCAACAGGCGCTCACCCGGGACAGGGGGTGGTGAAGCTTTCTTT. The chain joins TRBV5-5 to TRBJ1-1, with 11 bases aligning to TRBD1. Germline V lookup: CDR1 SGHKS, CDR2 YYEKEE (reference sequence). J gave up 7 bases and V 9 bases, and 17 bases lay outside the gene matches. CDR3 length equals 16 residues.

The rearrangement links TRBV5-6 to TRBJ2-5; D uncertain. CDR3 length: 14 amino acids. The V gene's germline CDR1 is SGHDT and CDR2 YYEEEE. Trimming pared 0 bases from V and 0 bases from J, leaving 6 bases between. CDR3 residues: CASSLASNQETQYF. In DNA form, the CDR3 reads TGTGCCAGCAGCTTGGCCAGTAACCAAGAGACCCAGTACTTC. The full variable domain, in which reference TRBV5-6 and TRBJ2-5 provide the parts outside the CDR3, is DAGVTQSPTHLIKTRGQQVTLRCSPKSGHDTVSWYQQALGQGPQFIFQYYEEEERQRGNFPDRFSGHQFPNYSSELNVNALLLGDSALYLCASSLASNQETQYFGPGTRLLVL.

The sample holds many counts of this clonotype. This chain links TRBV28 with TRBJ2-7, with D hard to call. The CDR3 sequence is 13 residues long. Germline-derived CDR1 and CDR2 are MDHEN and SYDVKM. Trimming removed 5 bases from V and 4 bases from J, with 12 bases in between. The CDR3 DNA reads as TGTGCCAGCAGTCCCTCCCATTTGTACGAGCAGTACTTC. This codes for CASSPSHLYEQYF.

This clonotype was counted only a few times. V is TRBV11-3 and J is TRBJ2-5; D perhaps matches TRBD1 (6 bases). The V end was cut by 1 base, the J end by 2 bases, with 14 bases between. The CDR3 covers 16 residues. Germline CDR1 is SGHNT and CDR2 is YENEEA. CDR3 loop: CASSLGNWTEQETQYF. The DNA of the CDR3 is TGTGCCAGCAGCTTAGGAAACTGGACAGAACAAGAGACCCAGTACTTC.

This clonotype was detected ten times or more. This rearrangement joins TRBV6-5 to TRBJ2-3; 9 bases map to TRBD2. V gave up 0 bases and J gave up 2 bases; unmatched junction bases: 6. CDR3 size: 17 residues. Germline CDR1 reads MNHEY; CDR2 reads SVGAGI. The CDR3 DNA sequence: TGTGCCAGCAGTTACTCTCCTAGCGGGGTGATCACAGATACGCAGTATTTT. Protein product: CASSYSPSGVITDTQYF.

The chain is built from TRBV6-2 or TRBV6-3 and TRBJ2-7; the match to TRBD1 covers 7 bases. Germline V lookup: CDR1 MNHEY, CDR2 SVGEGT. The length of the CDR3 is 14 residues. Trimming removed 6 bases from V and 3 bases from J; junction bases left unmatched: 8. DNA of the CDR3: TGTGCCAGCAGACCGACAGGGATGGGCTACGAGCAGTACTTC. It codes for CASRPTGMGYEQYF.

This clonotype was seen ten or more times. This chain uses TRBV13 with TRBJ2-2; the D is unclear. Trimming shortened V by 1 base and J by 4 bases, and 16 bases separated the two germline ends. The CDR3 has 17 amino acids. Germline V lookup: CDR1 PRHDT, CDR2 FYEKMQ (reference sequence). CDR3 sequence (DNA): TGTGCCAGCAGCTTAGCTCCGTCGGCAGCCACCACCGGGGAGCTGTTTTTT. Translating it yields CASSLAPSAATTGELFF.

This clonotype appeared many times. This chain uses TRBV27 with TRBJ1-4, with a weak D call TRBD1 (6 bases). V was clipped by 5 bases and J by 2 bases, with 15 bases between them. Germline CDR1 MNHEY, CDR2 SMNVEV (reference sequence). This CDR3 is built from 16 residues. The CDR3 nucleotides read TGTGCCAGCAGTCTACTTCCAGGGGCCACTAATGAAAAACTGTTTTTT. Protein sequence: CASSLLPGATNEKLFF.

This clonotype was recorded a few times. V usage is TRBV30 and J usage is TRBJ2-7; possible D gene TRBD1, 6 bases. The V gene's germline CDR1 is GTSNPN and CDR2 SVGIG (reference sequence). The CDR3 runs 16 residues. The V and J ends lost 2 bases and 4 bases respectively, with 21 bases between them. CDR3 sequence reads: CAWSKLEGHRIYEQYF. The CDR3 DNA follows: TGTGCCTGGAGTAAGTTAGAGGGACATCGGATTTACGAGCAGTACTTC.

This clonotype appeared a few times. The rearrangement uses TRBV27 and TRBJ1-1; D is unclear. The CDR3 sequence is 14 residues long. V was trimmed by 4 bases and J by 0 bases, leaving 9 bases between them. CDR1 is MNHEY, CDR2 SMNVEV, per germline (reference sequence). The CDR3 reads CASSWAAMNTEAFF. CDR3 in DNA: TGTGCCAGCAGTTGGGCAGCCATGAACACTGAAGCTTTCTTT.

This clonotype was counted only a few times. V and J are TRBV20-1 and TRBJ2-7, with 7 positions matching TRBD2. This CDR3 is 14 amino acids long. Trimming removed 6 bases from V and 7 bases from J; junction bases left unmatched: 15. CDR1 and CDR2 (germline): DFQATT, SNEGSKA (reference sequence). CDR3 in DNA: TGCAGTGCCAATCCGCGGGAGCTAATTCCGGAGCAGTACTTC. Translation: CSANPRELIPEQYF.